The 7 T cell receptor beta chains presented below share a single source sample, sequenced in a study of OX40 agonist ivuxolimab in advanced cancers. The repertoire was sequenced with immunoSEQ multiplex PCR; TCRdb's copy has only in-frame clones and lacks some. The sample yields around 75,000 clones, more than 80% seen once. Material: CD4+ or CD8+ T cells sorted from blood, obtained in a trial of the OX40 agonist ivuxolimab. These receptors were taken from an adult with an advanced solid tumor such as melanoma, head and neck, liver or kidney cancer.

The rearrangement joins TRBV4-1 to TRBJ1-6; possibly TRBD1 for D (5 bases). The CDR3 length is 17 residues. CDR1 MGHRA and CDR2 YSYEKL come from the germline V gene. V lost 0 bases and J lost 2, with 11 bases in between. CDR3 DNA sequence: TGCGCCAGCAGCCAAGATATCAGGGTGGCCTATAATTCACCCCTCCACTTT. Amino acids: CASSQDIRVAYNSPLHF.

V and J are TRBV6-1 and TRBJ2-1; 12 nucleotides align to TRBD2. Germline lookup yields CDR1 MNHNS and CDR2 SASEGT. The length of the CDR3 is 16 residues. The trim removed 1 base at V and 9 bases at J, leaving 7 bases unmatched. In DNA form, the CDR3 reads TGTGCCAGCAGTGAAGGCCGACTAGCGGGGGCCAGTGAGCAGTTCTTC. This sequence encodes CASSEGRLAGASEQFF.

The CDR3 region is CASSLDRVQPQHF. As DNA, the CDR3 is TGTGCCAGCAGCCTTGACAGGGTTCAGCCCCAGCATTTT. This sequence joins TRBV5-4 and TRBJ1-5; 7 bases line up with TRBD1. The trim removed 4 bases at V and 6 bases at J, leaving 4 bases unmatched. CDR3 length equals 13 residues. The V gene's germline CDR1 is SGHNT and CDR2 YYREEE (reference sequence).

V gene TRBV5-6 combines with J gene TRBJ2-5; D perhaps matches TRBD2 (6 bases). The V end was cut by 5 bases, the J end by 5 bases, with 13 bases between. The CDR3 is made up of 13 amino acids. Germline V lookup: CDR1 SGHDT, CDR2 YYEEEE. The CDR3 nucleotides are TGTGCCAGCAGTGAGAGAGGAGGGGAGACCCAGTACTTC. Residues: CASSERGGETQYF.

The chain combines TRBV27 with TRBJ1-5, with D possibly being TRBD1 (6 bases). This CDR3 has 14 residues. The germline gives CDR1 MNHEY, CDR2 SMNVEV (reference sequence). Trimming left V 6 bases short and J 6 bases short, with 15 bases between. The CDR3 sequence is CASSLIRGIQPQHF. The CDR3 region has the DNA TGTGCCAGCAGCCTAATCAGGGGAATTCAGCCCCAGCATTTT.

This rearrangement joins TRBV28 to TRBJ2-7; D unresolved. Germline V gives CDR1 MDHEN, CDR2 SYDVKM. The V gene lost 2 bases and the J gene lost 5 bases, with 19 bases spanning the gap. CDR3 length: 16 residues. As DNA, the CDR3 is TGTGCCAGCAGTTTAGGCCGAATCTCAACCTACAACGAGCAGTACTTC. It translates to CASSLGRISTYNEQYF.

CDR3 sequence: CASKDGRHYGYTF. The CDR3 DNA sequence: TGTGCCAGCAAGGACGGGCGTCACTATGGCTACACCTTC. V usage is TRBV28 and J usage is TRBJ1-2; D is unresolved. Trimming stripped 7 bases from V and 3 bases from J, with 12 bases between. Germline V lookup: CDR1 MDHEN, CDR2 SYDVKM. This CDR3 spans 13 amino acids.